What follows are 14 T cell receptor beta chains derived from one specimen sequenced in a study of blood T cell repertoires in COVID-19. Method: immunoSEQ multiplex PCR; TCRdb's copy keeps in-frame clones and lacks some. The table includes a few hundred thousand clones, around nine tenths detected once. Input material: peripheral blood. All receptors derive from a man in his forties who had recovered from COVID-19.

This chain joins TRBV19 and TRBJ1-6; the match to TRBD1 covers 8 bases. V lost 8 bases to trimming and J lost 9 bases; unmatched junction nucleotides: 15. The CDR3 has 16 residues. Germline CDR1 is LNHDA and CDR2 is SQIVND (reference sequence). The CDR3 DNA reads TGTGCCAGTGCCCGGGACAGGTTAAACGGGGCTTCACCCCTCCACTTT. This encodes CASARDRLNGASPLHF.

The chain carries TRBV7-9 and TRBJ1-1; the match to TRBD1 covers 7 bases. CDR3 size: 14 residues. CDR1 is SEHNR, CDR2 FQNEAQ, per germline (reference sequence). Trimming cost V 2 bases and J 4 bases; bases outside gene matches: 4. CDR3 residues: CASSLYRGGTEAFF. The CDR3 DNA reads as TGTGCCAGCAGCTTATACAGGGGTGGCACTGAAGCTTTCTTT.

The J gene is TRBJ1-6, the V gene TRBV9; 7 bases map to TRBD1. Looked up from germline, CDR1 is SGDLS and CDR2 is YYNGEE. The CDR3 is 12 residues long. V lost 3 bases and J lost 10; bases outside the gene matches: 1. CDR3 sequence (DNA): TGTGCCAGCAGCGAACAGGGGTCACCCCTCCACTTT. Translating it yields CASSEQGSPLHF.

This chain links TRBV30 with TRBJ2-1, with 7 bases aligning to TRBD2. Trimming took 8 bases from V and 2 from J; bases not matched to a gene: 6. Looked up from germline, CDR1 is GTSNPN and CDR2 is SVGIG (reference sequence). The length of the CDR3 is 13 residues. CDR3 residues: CARDYLAYNEQFF. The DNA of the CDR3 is TGTGCCAGGGACTACCTTGCCTACAATGAGCAGTTCTTC.

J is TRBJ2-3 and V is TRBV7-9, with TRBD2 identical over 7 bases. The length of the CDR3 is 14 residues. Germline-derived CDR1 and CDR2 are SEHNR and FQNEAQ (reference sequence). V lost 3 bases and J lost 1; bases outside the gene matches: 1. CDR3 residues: CASSFRGGTDTQYF. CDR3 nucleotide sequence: TGTGCCAGCAGCTTCCGGGGGGGCACAGATACGCAGTATTTT.

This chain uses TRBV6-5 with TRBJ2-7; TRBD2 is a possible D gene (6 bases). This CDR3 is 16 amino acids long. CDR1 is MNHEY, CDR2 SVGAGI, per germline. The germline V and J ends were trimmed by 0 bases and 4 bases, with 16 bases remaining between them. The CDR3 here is CASSYSIGGARYEQYF. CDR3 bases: TGTGCCAGCAGTTACTCGATCGGGGGAGCAAGGTACGAGCAGTACTTC.

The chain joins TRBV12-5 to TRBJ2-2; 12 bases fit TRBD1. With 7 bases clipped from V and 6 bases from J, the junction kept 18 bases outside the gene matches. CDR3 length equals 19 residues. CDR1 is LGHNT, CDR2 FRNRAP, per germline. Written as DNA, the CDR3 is TGTGCTAGTGAAATAAACCGGGACAGGGGGCACGGAGGCCCCGGGGAGCTGTTTTTT. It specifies CASEINRDRGHGGPGELFF.

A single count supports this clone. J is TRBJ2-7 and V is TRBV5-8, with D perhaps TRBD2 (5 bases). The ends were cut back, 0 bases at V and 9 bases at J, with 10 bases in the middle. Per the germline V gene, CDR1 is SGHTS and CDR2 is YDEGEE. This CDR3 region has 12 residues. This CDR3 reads CASSLAGRGQYF. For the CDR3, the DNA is TGTGCCAGCAGCTTGGCGGGGAGAGGGCAGTACTTC.

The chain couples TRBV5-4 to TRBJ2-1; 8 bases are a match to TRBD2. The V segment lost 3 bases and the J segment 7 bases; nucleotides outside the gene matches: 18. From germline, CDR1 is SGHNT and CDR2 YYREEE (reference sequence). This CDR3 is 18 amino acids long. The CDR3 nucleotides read TGTGCCAGCAGCTCCCCCTGGGCCCCCAGCGGGAGAAATAATGAGCAGTTCTTC. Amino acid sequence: CASSSPWAPSGRNNEQFF.

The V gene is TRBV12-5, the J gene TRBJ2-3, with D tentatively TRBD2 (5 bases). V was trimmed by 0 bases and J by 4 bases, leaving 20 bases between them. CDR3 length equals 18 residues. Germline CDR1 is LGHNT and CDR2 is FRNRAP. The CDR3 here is CASGLVRFSAELADTQYF. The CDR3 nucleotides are TGTGCTAGTGGTTTGGTACGGTTTTCAGCGGAGTTAGCAGATACGCAGTATTTT.

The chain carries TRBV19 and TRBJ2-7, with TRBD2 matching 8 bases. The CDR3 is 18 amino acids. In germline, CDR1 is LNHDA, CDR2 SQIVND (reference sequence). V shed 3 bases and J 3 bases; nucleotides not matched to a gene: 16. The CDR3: CASSMKGSSGDSRYEQYF. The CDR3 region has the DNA TGTGCCAGTAGTATGAAGGGTAGTAGCGGGGACTCCCGCTACGAGCAGTACTTC.

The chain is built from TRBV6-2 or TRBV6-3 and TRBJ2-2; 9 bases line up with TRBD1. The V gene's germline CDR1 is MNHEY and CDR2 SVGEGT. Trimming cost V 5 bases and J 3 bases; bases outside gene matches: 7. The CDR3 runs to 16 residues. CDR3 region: CASSSLGTGHTGELFF. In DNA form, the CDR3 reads TGTGCCAGCAGTAGCTTAGGGACAGGGCACACCGGGGAGCTGTTTTTT.

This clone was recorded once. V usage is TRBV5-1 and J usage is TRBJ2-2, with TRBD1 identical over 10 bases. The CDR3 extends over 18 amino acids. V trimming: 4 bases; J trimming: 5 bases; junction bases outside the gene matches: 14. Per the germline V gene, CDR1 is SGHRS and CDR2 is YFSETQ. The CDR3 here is CASSPRDRGKASTGELFF. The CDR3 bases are TGCGCCAGCAGCCCCCGGGACAGGGGAAAGGCGAGTACCGGGGAGCTGTTTTTT.

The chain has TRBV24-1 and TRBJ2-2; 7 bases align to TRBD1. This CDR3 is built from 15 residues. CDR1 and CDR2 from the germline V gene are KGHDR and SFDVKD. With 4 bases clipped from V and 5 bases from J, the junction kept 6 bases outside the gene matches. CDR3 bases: TGTGCCACCAGTGACGGGACAGTAGGGACCGGGGAGCTGTTTTTT. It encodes CATSDGTVGTGELFF.